This T cell receptor (beta chain) was documented in a study of T cell responses to AZD1222 COVID-19 vaccine. Points from the study as a whole: White British donors predominated, females outnumbered males, and clonal diversity was possibly underestimated. Reports say nearly half of spike-specific TCRs go after unmutated variant regions. Only a handful of AZD1222 recipients tested seropositive at baseline.

As regards this clone: Its antigen is currently unknown.

Trimming took off 3 bases at V and 5 bases at J, with 16 bases between the two ends. This CDR3 comprises 15 residues. Per germline, CDR1 SNHLY and CDR2 FYNNEI. The assay was immunoSEQ multiplex PCR, and TCRdb's table has in-frame clones only and misses some. Among around 44,000 clones listed, 65% to 90% were seen once. The material was peripheral blood, obtained 28 days after the second AZD1222 dose. This sequence was found in an adult who received the AZD1222 COVID-19 vaccine. V is TRBV2 and J is TRBJ2-5; TRBD2 might be the D (6 bases). CDR3 sequence reads: CASSERRVKIETQYF. As DNA, the CDR3 is TGTGCCAGCAGTGAGAGGAGGGTCAAGATTGAGACCCAGTACTTC. Full variable domain (missing parts from reference TRBV2 and TRBJ2-5): EPEVTQTPSHQVTQMGQEVILRCVPISNHLYFYWYRQILGQKVEFLVSFYNNEISEKSEIFDDQFSVERPDGSNFTLKIRSTKLEDSAMYFCASSERRVKIETQYFGPGTRLLVL.